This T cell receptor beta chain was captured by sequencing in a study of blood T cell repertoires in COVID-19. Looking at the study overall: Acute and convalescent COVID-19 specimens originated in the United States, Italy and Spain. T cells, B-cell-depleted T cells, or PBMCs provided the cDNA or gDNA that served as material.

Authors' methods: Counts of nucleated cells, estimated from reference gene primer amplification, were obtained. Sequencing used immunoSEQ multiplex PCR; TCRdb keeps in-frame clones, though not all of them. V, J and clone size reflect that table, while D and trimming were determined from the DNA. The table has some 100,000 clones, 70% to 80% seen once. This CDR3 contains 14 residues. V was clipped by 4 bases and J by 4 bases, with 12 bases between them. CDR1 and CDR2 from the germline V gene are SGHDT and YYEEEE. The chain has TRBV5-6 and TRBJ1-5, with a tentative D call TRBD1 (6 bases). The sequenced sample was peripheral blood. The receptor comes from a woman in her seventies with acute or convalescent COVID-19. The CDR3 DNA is TGTGCCAGCAGCCACGGACAGCCAAATCAGCCCCAGCATTTT. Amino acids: CASSHGQPNQPQHF.